The following is a TCR beta chain sequence with its context. Its antigen is not known. This sample was taken from a study of T cells in localized non-small cell lung cancer. V was pared by 7 bases and J by 2 bases, with 7 bases between. Germline V gives CDR1 MNHNS, CDR2 SASEGT. The CDR3 runs 12 residues. Study conclusions and caveats: Heterogeneity cannot be ruled out, as sequencing used one tumor region only.

Libraries were prepared by immunoSEQ multiplex PCR; TCRdb keeps only in-frame clonotypes and omits some of them. The table records 40,000 to 65,000 clones, around 87% of them present only once. The sequenced sample was PBMCs, obtained before any cancer treatment. The receptor was isolated from a female donor with stage II lung adenocarcinoma. The genes are TRBV6-1 and TRBJ2-3, with D tentatively TRBD2 (5 bases). In DNA, the CDR3 is TGTGCCAGCAACCGGGACACAGATACGCAGTATTTT. It translates to CASNRDTDTQYF.